This TCR beta chain emerged from a study of blood T cell repertoires in COVID-19. About the research overall: T cells, B-cell-depleted T cells, or PBMCs supplied cDNA or gDNA.

The CDR3 is made up of 19 amino acids. Produced via immunoSEQ multiplex PCR; TCRdb's table is partial and in-frame only. The sample consists of 120,000 to 150,000 clones, around 80% of them appearing once. The chain joins TRBV12-2 to TRBJ1-4; the listed D gene, TRBD1, was not tested against the DNA. TRBV12-2 is flagged as a pseudogene. The receptor was derived from a human donor with acute or convalescent COVID-19. The donor label of this sample is uncertain. The sample comprised peripheral blood. The CDR3 DNA is TGTGCAAGTCGCTTAGTAGAGGCGGGACAGGGAGCTGAGGGTGAAAAACTGTTTTTT. This encodes CASRLVEAGQGAEGEKLFF.